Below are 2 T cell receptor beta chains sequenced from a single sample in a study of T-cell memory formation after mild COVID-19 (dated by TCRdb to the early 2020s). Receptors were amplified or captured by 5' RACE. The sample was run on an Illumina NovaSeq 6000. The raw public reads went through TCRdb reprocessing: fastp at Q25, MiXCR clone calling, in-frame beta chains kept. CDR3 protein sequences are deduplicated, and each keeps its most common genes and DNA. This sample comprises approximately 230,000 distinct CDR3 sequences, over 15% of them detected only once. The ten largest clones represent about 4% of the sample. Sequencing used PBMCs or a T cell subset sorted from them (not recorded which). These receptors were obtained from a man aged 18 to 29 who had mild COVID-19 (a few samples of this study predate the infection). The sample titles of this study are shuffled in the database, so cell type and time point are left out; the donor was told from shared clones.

The CDR3 spells CRVGLGDTGELFF. For the CDR3, the DNA is TGCAGGGTGGGGCTGGGCGACACCGGGGAGCTGTTTTTT. The V and J genes are TRBV29-1 and TRBJ2-2; D is perhaps TRBD1 (5 bases). Germline V gene sequence: CDR1 SQVTM, CDR2 ANQGSEA. CDR3 length equals 13 residues.

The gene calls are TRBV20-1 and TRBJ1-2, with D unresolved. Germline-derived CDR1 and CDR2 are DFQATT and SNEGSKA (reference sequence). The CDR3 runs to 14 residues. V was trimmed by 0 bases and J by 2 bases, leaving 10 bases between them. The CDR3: CSARDLAENYGYTF. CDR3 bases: TGCAGTGCTAGAGATCTGGCAGAGAACTATGGCTACACCTTC.